This record concerns one T cell receptor (beta chain) sequence. Original processing methods: Amplified reference gene primers provided the basis for estimating nucleated cell counts. This table comes from immunoSEQ multiplex PCR, and its TCRdb copy is limited to in-frame clones, with some not included. The DNA gave D and trimming, while V, J and clone size come from that table. The sample contains approximately 240,000 clones, nearly 85% of which appear only once. The data were obtained in a study of blood T cell repertoires in COVID-19. Study background: Acute and convalescent COVID-19 specimens originated in the United States, Italy and Spain. T cells, B-cell-depleted T cells, or PBMCs supplied cDNA or gDNA.

With 3 bases removed from V and 9 bases from J, the gap between germline ends came to 29 bases. Germline V gene lookup returns CDR1 KGHDR and CDR2 SFDVKD. The CDR3 is made up of 19 amino acids. This sequence joins TRBV24-1 and TRBJ1-5; a possible D gene is TRBD1 (6 bases). The origin of this receptor is a human donor in a cohort sampled during active COVID-19. The specimen sequenced was peripheral blood. As DNA, the CDR3 is TGTGCCACCAGTGATAGGGGGAACAGGGTAAGAGGTAAATGGTCGCCCCAGCATTTT. Translation: CATSDRGNRVRGKWSPQHF.